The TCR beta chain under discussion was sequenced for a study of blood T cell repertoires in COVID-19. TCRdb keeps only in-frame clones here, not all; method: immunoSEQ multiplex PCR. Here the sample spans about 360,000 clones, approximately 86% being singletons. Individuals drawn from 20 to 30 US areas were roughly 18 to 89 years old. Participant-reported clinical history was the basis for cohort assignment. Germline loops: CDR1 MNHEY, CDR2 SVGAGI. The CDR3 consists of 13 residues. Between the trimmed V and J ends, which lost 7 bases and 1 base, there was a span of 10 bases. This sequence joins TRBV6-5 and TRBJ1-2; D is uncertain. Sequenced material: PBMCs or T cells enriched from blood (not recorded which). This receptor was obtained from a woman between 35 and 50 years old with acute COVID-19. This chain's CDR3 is CASTTIFNYGYTF. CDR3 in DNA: TGTGCCAGCACGACTATTTTTAACTATGGCTACACCTTC.